This paragraph reports one T cell receptor beta chain. Use of 60 Vbeta and 13 Jbeta primers characterized the PCR. Data came from immunoSEQ multiplex PCR; TCRdb stores just in-frame clones and leaves some out. In the table there are approximately 140,000 clones, around three fifths of which are singletons. The CDR3 contains 16 residues. CDR1 is MGHRA and CDR2 is YSYEKL in the germline V gene. The junction had 7 bases not matched to a gene; V was cut back by 0 bases and J by 7 bases. The data are from a study of cytomegalovirus exposure and HLA in healthy donors. This TCR derives from a male donor in good health and CMV-seronegative. The sequenced material came from PBMCs. The V and J genes are TRBV4-1 and TRBJ2-1, with 9 positions matching TRBD2. The CDR3 sequence is CASSQDPTSGWNEQFF. Written as DNA, the CDR3 is TGCGCCAGCAGCCAAGATCCCACTAGCGGGTGGAATGAGCAGTTCTTC.